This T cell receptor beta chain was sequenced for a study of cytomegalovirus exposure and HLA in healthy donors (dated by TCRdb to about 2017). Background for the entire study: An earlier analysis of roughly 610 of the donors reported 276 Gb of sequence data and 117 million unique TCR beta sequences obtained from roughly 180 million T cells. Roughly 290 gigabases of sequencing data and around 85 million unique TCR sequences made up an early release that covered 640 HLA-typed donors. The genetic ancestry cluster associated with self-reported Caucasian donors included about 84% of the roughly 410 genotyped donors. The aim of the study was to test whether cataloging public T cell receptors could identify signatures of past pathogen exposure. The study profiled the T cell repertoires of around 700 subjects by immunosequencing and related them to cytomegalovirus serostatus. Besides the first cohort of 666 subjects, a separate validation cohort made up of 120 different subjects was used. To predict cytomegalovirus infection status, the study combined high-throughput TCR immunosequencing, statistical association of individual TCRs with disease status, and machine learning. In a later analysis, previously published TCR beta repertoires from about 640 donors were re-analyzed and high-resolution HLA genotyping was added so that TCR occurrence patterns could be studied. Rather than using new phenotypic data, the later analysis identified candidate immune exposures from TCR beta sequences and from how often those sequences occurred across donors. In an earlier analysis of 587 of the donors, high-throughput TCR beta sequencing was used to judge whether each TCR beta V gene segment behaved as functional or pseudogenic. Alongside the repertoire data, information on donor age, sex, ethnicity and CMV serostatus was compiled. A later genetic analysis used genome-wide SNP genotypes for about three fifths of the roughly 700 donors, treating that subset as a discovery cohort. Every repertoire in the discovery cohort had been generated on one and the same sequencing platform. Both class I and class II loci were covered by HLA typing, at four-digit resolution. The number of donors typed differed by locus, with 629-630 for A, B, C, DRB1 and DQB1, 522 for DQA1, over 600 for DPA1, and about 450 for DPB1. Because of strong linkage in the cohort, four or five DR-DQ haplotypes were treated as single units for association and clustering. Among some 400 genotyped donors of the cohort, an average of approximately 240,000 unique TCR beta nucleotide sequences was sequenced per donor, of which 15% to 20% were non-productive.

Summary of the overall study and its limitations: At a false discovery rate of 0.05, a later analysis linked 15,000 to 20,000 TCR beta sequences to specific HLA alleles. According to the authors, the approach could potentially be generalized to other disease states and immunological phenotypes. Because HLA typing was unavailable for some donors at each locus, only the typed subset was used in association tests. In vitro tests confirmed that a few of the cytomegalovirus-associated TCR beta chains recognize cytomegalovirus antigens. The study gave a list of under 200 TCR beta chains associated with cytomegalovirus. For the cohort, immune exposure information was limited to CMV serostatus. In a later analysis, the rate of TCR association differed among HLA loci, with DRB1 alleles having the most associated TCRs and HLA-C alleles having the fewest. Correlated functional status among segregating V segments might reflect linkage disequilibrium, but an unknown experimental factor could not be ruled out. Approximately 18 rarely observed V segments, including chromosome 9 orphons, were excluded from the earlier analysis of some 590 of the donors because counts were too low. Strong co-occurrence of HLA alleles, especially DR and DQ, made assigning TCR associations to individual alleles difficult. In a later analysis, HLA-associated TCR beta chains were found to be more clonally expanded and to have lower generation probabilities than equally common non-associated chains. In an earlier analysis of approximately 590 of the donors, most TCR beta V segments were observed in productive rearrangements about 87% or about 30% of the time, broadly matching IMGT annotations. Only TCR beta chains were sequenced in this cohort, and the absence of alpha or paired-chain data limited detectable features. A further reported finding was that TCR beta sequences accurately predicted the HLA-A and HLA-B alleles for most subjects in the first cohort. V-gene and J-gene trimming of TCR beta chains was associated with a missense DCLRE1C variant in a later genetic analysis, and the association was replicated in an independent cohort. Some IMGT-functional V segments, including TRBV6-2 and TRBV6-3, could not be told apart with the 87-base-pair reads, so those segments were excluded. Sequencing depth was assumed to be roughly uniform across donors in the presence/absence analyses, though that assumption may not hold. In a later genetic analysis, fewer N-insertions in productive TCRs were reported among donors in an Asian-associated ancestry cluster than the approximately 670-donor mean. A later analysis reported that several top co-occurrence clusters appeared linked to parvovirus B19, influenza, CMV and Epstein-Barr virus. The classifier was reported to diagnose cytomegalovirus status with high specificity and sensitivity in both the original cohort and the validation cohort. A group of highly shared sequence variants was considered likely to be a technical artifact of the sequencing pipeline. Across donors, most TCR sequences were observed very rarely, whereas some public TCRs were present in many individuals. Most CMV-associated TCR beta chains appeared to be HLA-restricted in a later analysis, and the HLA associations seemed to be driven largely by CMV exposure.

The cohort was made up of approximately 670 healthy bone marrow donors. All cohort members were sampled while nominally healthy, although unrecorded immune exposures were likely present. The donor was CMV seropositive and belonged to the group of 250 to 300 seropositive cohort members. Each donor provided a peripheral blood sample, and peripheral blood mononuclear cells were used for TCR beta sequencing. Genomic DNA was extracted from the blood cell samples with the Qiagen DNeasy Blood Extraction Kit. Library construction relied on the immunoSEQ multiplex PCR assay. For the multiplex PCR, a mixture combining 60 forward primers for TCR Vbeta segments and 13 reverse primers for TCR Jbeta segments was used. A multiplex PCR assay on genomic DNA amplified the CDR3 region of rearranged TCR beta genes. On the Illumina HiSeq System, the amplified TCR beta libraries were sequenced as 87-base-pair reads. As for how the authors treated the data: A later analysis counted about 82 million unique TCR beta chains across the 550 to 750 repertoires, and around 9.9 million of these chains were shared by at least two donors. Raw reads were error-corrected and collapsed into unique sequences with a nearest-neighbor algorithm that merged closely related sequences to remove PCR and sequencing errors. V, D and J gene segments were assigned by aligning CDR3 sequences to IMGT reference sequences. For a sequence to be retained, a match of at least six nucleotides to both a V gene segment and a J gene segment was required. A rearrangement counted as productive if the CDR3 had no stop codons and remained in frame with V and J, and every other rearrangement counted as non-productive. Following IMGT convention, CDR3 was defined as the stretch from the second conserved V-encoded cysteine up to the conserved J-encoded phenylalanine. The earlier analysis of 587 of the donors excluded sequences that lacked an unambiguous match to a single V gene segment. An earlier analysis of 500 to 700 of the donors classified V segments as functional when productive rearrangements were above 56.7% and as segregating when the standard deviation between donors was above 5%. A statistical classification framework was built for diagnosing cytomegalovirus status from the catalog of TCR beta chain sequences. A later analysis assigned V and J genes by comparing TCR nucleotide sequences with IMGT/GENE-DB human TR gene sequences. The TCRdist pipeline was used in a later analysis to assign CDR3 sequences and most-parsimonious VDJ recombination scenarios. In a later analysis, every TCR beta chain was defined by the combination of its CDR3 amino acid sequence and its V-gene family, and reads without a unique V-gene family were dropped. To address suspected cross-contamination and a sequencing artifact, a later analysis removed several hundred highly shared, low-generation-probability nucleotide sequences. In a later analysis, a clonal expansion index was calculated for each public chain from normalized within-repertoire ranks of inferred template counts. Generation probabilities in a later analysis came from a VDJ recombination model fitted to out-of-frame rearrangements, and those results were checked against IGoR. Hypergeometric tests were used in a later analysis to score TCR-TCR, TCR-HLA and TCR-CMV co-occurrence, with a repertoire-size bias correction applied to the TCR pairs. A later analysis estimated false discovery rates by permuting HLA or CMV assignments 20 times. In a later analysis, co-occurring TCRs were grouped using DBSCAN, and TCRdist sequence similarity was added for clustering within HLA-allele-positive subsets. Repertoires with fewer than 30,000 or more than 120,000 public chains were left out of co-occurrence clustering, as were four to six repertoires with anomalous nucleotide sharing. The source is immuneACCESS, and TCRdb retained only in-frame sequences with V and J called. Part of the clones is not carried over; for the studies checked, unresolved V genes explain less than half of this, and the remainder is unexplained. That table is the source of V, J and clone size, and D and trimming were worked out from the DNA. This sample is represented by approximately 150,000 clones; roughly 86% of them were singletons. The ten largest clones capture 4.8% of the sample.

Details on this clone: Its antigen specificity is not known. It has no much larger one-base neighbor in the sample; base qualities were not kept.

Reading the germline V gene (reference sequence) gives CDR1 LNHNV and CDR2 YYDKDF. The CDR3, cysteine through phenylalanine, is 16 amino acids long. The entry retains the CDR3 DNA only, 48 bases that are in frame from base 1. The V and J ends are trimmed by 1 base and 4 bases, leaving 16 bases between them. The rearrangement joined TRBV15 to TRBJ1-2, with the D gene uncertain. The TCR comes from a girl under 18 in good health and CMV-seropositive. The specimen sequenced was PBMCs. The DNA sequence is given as TGTGCCACCAGCAGAGGTGTAGGTCGAGGTGGCTATGGCTACACCTTC. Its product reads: CATSRGVGRGGYGYTF.